These 8 T cell receptor beta chains share one sample of origin, sequenced in a study of blood T cell repertoires in COVID-19. Clones were read by immunoSEQ multiplex PCR, and TCRdb kept only the in-frame ones, dropping some. The sample has some 130,000 clones; around 73% are singletons. Sequencing was carried out using PBMCs or T cells enriched from blood (not recorded which). Source of these receptors: a woman aged 50 to 60 who had recovered from COVID-19.

Here the CDR3 DNA reads TGTGCCAGCAGCCCACGGGACAGGGAGTATAATTCACCCCTCCACTTT. Residues: CASSPRDREYNSPLHF. J is TRBJ1-6 and V is TRBV9; 9 bases match TRBD1. CDR3 size: 16 residues. Germline lookup yields CDR1 SGDLS and CDR2 YYNGEE. V shed 4 bases and J 4 bases; nucleotides not matched to a gene: 6.

This clone was observed once. J is TRBJ1-2 and V is TRBV15; TRBD1 agrees at 7 bases. This CDR3 contains 19 residues. Germline V gene sequence: CDR1 LNHNV, CDR2 YYDKDF (reference sequence). V shed 3 bases, J shed 4 bases, and the junction held 20 bases outside the gene matches. Here the CDR3 DNA reads TGTGCCACCAGCAGGGAAGTTCTGGGACAGCCGTCAGGACTCTATGGCTACACCTTC. Protein sequence: CATSREVLGQPSGLYGYTF. Complete variable domain (other parts from reference TRBV15 and TRBJ1-2): DAMVIQNPRYQVTQFGKPVTLSCSQTLNHNVMYWYQQKSSQAPKLLFHYYDKDFNNEADTPDNFQSRRPNTSFCFLDIRSPGLGDTAMYLCATSREVLGQPSGLYGYTFGSGTRLTVV.

V and J are TRBV15 and TRBJ1-2; 8 bases line up with TRBD1. This CDR3 is 14 amino acids long. Trimming at V came to 3 bases and at J to 6 bases, leaving 6 bases not matched to a gene. Per germline, CDR1 LNHNV and CDR2 YYDKDF (reference sequence). CDR3 region: CATSRDRVDHGYTF. The CDR3 DNA reads TGTGCCACCAGCAGGGACAGGGTGGACCATGGCTACACCTTC.

The chain recombines TRBV23-1 with TRBJ2-1; TRBD1 matches 11 bases. TRBV23-1 is sorted into the ORF group, with uncertain function. The CDR3 is made up of 24 amino acids. Trimming at V came to 2 bases and at J to 6 bases, leaving 30 bases not matched to a gene. The CDR3 DNA follows: TGCGCCAGCAGTCAAAAATCCGCACTCGGACAGGGGGCTACCACCTGGGCCCCCATCAATGAGCAGTTCTTC. It encodes CASSQKSALGQGATTWAPINEQFF.

This chain links TRBV7-6 with TRBJ1-6, with 7 bases that match TRBD1. The CDR3 runs 15 residues. In germline, CDR1 is SGHVS, CDR2 FNYEAQ. V shed 2 bases, J shed 4 bases, and the junction held 2 bases outside the gene matches. CDR3 DNA sequence: TGTGCCAGCAGCTTAAAACAGGGGTATAATTCACCCCTCCACTTT. Its protein product is CASSLKQGYNSPLHF.

The chain is built from TRBV2 and TRBJ2-7, with D unresolved. V was pared by 7 bases and J by 5 bases, with 6 bases between. This CDR3 comprises 10 residues. The V gene's germline CDR1 is SNHLY and CDR2 FYNNEI. The CDR3 reads CASNLDEQYF. The DNA for the CDR3 is TGTGCCAGCAATCTAGACGAGCAGTACTTC.

CDR3 DNA sequence: TGTGCCAGCAGCCCAGGGACAGGGGATCTTGAAGCTTTCTTT. Encoded protein: CASSPGTGDLEAFF. This chain links TRBV7-2 with TRBJ1-1; 10 nucleotides line up with TRBD1. CDR1 is SGHTA, CDR2 FQGNSA, per germline. With 5 bases clipped from V and 7 bases from J, the junction kept 7 bases outside the gene matches. The CDR3 extends over 14 amino acids. Supplemented by reference TRBV7-2 and TRBJ1-1, the full variable domain reads GAGVSQSPSNKVTEKGKDVELRCDPISGHTALYWYRQSLGQGLEFLIYFQGNSAPDKSGLPSDRFSAERTGGSVSTLTIQRTQQEDSAVYLCASSPGTGDLEAFFGQGTRLTVV.

This rearrangement joins TRBV10-3 to TRBJ1-6, with a possible D match to TRBD1 (5 bases). V shed 3 bases and J shed 7 bases, with 25 bases lying between them. Looked up from germline, CDR1 is ENHRY and CDR2 is SYGVKD. This CDR3 region has 19 residues. The CDR3: CAISDDVTVLFGGNSPLHF. The CDR3 DNA reads as TGTGCCATCAGTGACGACGTGACAGTCCTCTTCGGGGGGAATTCACCCCTCCACTTT.